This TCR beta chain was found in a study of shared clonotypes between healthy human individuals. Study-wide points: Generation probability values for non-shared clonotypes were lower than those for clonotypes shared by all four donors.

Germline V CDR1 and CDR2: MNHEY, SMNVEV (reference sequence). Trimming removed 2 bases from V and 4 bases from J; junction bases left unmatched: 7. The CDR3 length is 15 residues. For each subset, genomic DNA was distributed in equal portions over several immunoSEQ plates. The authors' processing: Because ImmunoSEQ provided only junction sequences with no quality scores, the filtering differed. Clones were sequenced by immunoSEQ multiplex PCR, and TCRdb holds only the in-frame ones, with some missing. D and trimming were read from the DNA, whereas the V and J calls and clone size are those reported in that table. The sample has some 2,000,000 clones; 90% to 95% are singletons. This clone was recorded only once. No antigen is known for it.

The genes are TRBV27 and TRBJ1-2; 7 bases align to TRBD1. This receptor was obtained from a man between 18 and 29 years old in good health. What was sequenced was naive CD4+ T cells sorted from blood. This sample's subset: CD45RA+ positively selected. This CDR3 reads CASSLNPGGGYGYTF. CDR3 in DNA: TGTGCCAGCAGTTTAAATCCAGGGGGGGGCTATGGCTACACCTTC.